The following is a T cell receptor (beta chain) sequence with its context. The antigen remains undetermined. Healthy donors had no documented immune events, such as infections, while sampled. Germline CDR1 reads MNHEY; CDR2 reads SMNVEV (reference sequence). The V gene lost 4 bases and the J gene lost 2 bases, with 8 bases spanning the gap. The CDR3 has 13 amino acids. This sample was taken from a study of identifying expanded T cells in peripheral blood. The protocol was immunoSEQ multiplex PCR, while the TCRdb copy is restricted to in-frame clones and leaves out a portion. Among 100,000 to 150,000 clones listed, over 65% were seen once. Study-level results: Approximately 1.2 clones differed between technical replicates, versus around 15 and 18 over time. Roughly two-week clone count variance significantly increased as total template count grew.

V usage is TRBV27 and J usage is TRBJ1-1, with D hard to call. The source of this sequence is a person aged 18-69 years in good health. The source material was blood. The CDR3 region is CASSSRDNTEAFF. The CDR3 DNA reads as TGTGCCAGCAGTTCTAGGGATAACACTGAAGCTTTCTTT.